The entry below describes one T cell receptor (beta chain). Its specificity is unknown. These data belong to a study of immune evolution from preneoplasia to lung adenocarcinoma. Findings of the study overall: Normal lung had highest clonality; later lesions appeared denser, more diverse.

CDR1 and CDR2 (germline): LNHDA, SQIVND (reference sequence). Trimming took off 2 bases at V and 5 bases at J, with 6 bases between the two ends. CDR3 length: 12 residues. Resections took place in Japan or China from about 2014 to 2018. Produced via immunoSEQ multiplex PCR; TCRdb's table is partial and in-frame only. The profile covers 11,000 to 15,000 clones, with approximately 83% appearing a single time and roughly 2.8% taken by the ten largest. This chain uses TRBV19 with TRBJ1-1; no clear D gene. This clonotype was obtained from an older donor with lung adenocarcinoma. Sequencing used FFPE lung adenocarcinoma in situ tissue. CDR3 residues: CASSIRATEAFF. CDR3 sequence (DNA): TGTGCCAGTAGTATAAGGGCTACTGAAGCTTTCTTT. Full variable domain (rest looked up from reference TRBV19 and TRBJ1-1): DGGITQSPKYLFRKEGQNVTLSCEQNLNHDAMYWYRQDPGQGLRLIYYSQIVNDFQKGDIAEGYSVSREKKESFPLTVTSAQKNPTAFYLCASSIRATEAFFGQGTRLTVV.